A selection of T cell receptor beta chains follows, all from one sample in a study of regulatory T cells in long-lasting Graves disease. TCRdb called the multiplex PCR reads again in MiXCR, with one record for every CDR3 protein. This table holds about 460,000 distinct CDR3 sequences, 22% found once. The sample here was peripheral blood mononuclear cells (PBMCs), taken when the disease was refractory, from a patient treated with antithyroid drugs. The receptors were gathered from a female donor with Graves disease. The CDR3 runs from the conserved cysteine through the conserved F or W. A D gene is named only where the DNA matches it firmly. Clone size appears in some rows only: once, few, many, or a class for an expanded clone.

v_call: TRBV28; d_call: -; j_call: TRBJ1-6; clone_size: many; cdr3_nt: TGTGCCAGCAAAGGATTCGAAAATTCACCCCTCCACTTT; cdr3_aa: CASKGFENSPLHF
v_call: TRBV7-9; d_call: -; j_call: TRBJ1-2; clone_size: once; cdr3_nt: TGTGCCAGCCGAATCCAGGGCCCCCCAGAAAACAACTATGGCTACACCTTC; cdr3_aa: CASRIQGPPENNYGYTF
v_call: TRBV20-1; d_call: -; j_call: TRBJ2-7; clone_size: -; cdr3_nt: TGCAGTGCACAAAGGGGGGCTAACGAGCAGTACTTC; cdr3_aa: CSAQRGANEQYF
v_call: TRBV6-2/TRBV6-3; d_call: -; j_call: TRBJ1-1; clone_size: many; cdr3_nt: TGTGCCAGCAGTTGGGGGGGCGCCGGGGTCACTGAAGCTTTCTTT; cdr3_aa: CASSWGGAGVTEAFF
v_call: TRBV6-1; d_call: TRBD1; j_call: TRBJ1-2; clone_size: few; cdr3_nt: TGTGCCAGCCAAGCCAGGGGGCCAGGGAGCTATGGCTACACCTTC; cdr3_aa: CASQARGPGSYGYTF
v_call: TRBV6-1; d_call: -; j_call: TRBJ1-4; clone_size: few; cdr3_nt: TGTGCCAGCAGTGAAAGTCCACTTCGGGGTGAAAAACTGTTTTTT; cdr3_aa: CASSESPLRGEKLFF
v_call: TRBV9; d_call: -; j_call: TRBJ2-7; clone_size: few; cdr3_nt: TGTGCCAGCAGCGGGACAAACGCCTACGAGCAGTACTTC; cdr3_aa: CASSGTNAYEQYF
v_call: TRBV28; d_call: TRBD1; j_call: TRBJ2-7; clone_size: many; cdr3_nt: TGTGCCAGCAGCATTTCCCAGGGGGCATACTACGAGCAGTACTTC; cdr3_aa: CASSISQGAYYEQYF
v_call: TRBV29-1; d_call: TRBD1; j_call: TRBJ1-1; clone_size: -; cdr3_nt: TGCAGCGTGACAGGGGGGTCCTGGACTGAAGCTTTCTTT; cdr3_aa: CSVTGGSWTEAFF
v_call: TRBV28; d_call: -; j_call: TRBJ2-7; clone_size: -; cdr3_nt: TGTGCCAGCAGTTTTTCGGTCAACTACGAGCAGTACTTC; cdr3_aa: CASSFSVNYEQYF
v_call: TRBV7-2; d_call: -; j_call: TRBJ1-1; clone_size: many; cdr3_nt: TGTGCCAGCAGCCGGATGAACACTGAAGCTTTCTTT; cdr3_aa: CASSRMNTEAFF
v_call: TRBV3-1; d_call: -; j_call: TRBJ2-4; clone_size: many; cdr3_nt: TGTGCCAGCAGCCGTTTGACAGGGAGGGCCAAAAACATTCAGTACTTC; cdr3_aa: CASSRLTGRAKNIQYF
v_call: TRBV6-1; d_call: TRBD1; j_call: TRBJ1-2; clone_size: many; cdr3_nt: TGTGCCAGCAGTGTGACAGGGTCACAAGGCTACACCTTC; cdr3_aa: CASSVTGSQGYTF
v_call: TRBV20-1; d_call: -; j_call: TRBJ2-7; clone_size: few; cdr3_nt: TGCAGTGCTAGTAGGCAGGGGTCCTCCTACGAGCAGTACTTC; cdr3_aa: CSASRQGSSYEQYF
v_call: TRBV5-1; d_call: TRBD1; j_call: TRBJ2-2; clone_size: few; cdr3_nt: TGCGCCAGCAGCCCGGGACAGGGCATATTATTCGGGGAGCTGTTTTTT; cdr3_aa: CASSPGQGILFGELFF
v_call: TRBV19; d_call: -; j_call: TRBJ1-5; clone_size: -; cdr3_nt: TGTGCCATAGGGACTACAGGCATCGACAATCAGCCCCAGCATTTT; cdr3_aa: CAIGTTGIDNQPQHF
v_call: TRBV20-1; d_call: -; j_call: TRBJ2-7; clone_size: many; cdr3_nt: TGCAGTGCTAGTTATCAGGGTTCGGTGGACGAGCAGTACTTC; cdr3_aa: CSASYQGSVDEQYF
v_call: TRBV12-3/TRBV12-4; d_call: -; j_call: TRBJ1-1; clone_size: many; cdr3_nt: TGTGCCAGCAGTTCCGAAGAGTGGGGCGCTCACACTGAAGCTTTCTTT; cdr3_aa: CASSSEEWGAHTEAFF
v_call: TRBV9; d_call: TRBD2; j_call: TRBJ2-2; clone_size: -; cdr3_nt: TGTGCCAGCAGCCATACTAGCGGGGACGGCGGGGAGCTGTTTTTT; cdr3_aa: CASSHTSGDGGELFF
v_call: TRBV15; d_call: -; j_call: TRBJ2-2; clone_size: -; cdr3_nt: TGTGCCACCAGCAGTGAGGACCGGGAGCTGTTTTTT; cdr3_aa: CATSSEDRELFF